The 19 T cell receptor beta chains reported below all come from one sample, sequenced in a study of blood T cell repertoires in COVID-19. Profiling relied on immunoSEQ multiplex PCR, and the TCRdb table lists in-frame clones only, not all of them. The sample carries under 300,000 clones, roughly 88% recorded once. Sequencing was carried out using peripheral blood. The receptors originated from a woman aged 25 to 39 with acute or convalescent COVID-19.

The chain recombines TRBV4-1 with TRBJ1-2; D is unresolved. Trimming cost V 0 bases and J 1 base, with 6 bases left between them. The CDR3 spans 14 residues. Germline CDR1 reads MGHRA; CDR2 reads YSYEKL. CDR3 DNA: TGCGCCAGCAGCCAAGATGTTAATAACTATGGCTACACCTTC. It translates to CASSQDVNNYGYTF.

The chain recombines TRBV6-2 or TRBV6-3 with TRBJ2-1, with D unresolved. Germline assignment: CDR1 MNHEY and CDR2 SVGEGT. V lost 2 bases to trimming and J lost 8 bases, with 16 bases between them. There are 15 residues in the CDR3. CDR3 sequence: CASSYPPSGHDEQFF. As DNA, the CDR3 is TGTGCCAGCAGTTACCCCCCTAGTGGTCACGATGAGCAGTTCTTC.

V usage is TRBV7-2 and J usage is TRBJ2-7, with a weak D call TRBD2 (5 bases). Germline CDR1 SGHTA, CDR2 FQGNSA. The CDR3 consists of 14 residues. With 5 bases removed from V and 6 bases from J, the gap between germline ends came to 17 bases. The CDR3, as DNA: TGTGCCAGCAGCCCCGGGGTAGCGCCGTCCGAGCAGTACTTC. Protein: CASSPGVAPSEQYF.

This CDR3 is CASSTAHQMVDTQYF. DNA of the CDR3: TGTGCCAGCAGCACCGCCCACCAGATGGTAGATACGCAGTATTTT. This rearrangement joins TRBV5-4 to TRBJ2-3; D uncertain. V lost 4 bases and J lost 5, with 17 bases in between. Per the germline V gene, CDR1 is SGHNT and CDR2 is YYREEE (reference sequence). This CDR3 has 15 residues. Based on the CDR3 plus reference TRBV5-4 and TRBJ2-3, the full variable domain is ETGVTQSPTHLIKTRGQQVTLRCSSQSGHNTVSWYQQALGQGPQFIFQYYREEENGRGNFPPRFSGLQFPNYSSELNVNALELDDSALYLCASSTAHQMVDTQYFGPGTRLTVL.

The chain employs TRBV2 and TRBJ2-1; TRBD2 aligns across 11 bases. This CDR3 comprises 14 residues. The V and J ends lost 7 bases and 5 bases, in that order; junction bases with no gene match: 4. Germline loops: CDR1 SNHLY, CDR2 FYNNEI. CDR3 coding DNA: TGTGCCAGCATTCCACTAGCGGGGGACAATGAGCAGTTCTTC. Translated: CASIPLAGDNEQFF.

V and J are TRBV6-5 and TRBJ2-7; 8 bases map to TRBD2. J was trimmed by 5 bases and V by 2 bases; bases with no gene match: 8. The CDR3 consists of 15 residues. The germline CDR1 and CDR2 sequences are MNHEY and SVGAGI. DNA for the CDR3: TGTGCCAGCAGTTACAGCGGGAGCCCCGGGAACGAGCAGTACTTC. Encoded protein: CASSYSGSPGNEQYF.

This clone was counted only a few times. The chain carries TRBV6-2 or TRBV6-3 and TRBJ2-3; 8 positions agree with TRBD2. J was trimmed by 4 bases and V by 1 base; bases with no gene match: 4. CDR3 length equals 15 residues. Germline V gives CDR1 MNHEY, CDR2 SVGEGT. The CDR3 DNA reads TGTGCCAGCAGTTACTTCGGGAGGGGGGCAGATACGCAGTATTTT. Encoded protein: CASSYFGRGADTQYF.

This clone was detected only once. CDR3 in DNA: TGTGCCAGCAGCAAAGACCGGGACGGGGAGCTGTTTTTT. The encoded protein is CASSKDRDGELFF. The V call is TRBV21-1, the J call TRBJ2-2; the DNA was not compared with TRBD2, the D call given in the table. TRBV21-1 is flagged as a pseudogene. CDR3 length: 13 amino acids.

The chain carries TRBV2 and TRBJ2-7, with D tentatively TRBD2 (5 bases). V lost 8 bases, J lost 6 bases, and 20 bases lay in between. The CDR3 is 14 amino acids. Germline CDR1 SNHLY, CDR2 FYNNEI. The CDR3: CASGPEVLSFEQYF. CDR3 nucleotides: TGTGCCAGCGGCCCGGAGGTACTGAGTTTCGAGCAGTACTTC.

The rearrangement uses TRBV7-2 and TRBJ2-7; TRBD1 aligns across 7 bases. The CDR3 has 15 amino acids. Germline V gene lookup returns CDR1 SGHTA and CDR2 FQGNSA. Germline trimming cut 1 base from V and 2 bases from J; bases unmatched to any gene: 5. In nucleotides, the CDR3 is TGTGCCAGCAGCTTAGGGGCCGGACAGGCCTACGAGCAGTACTTC. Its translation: CASSLGAGQAYEQYF.

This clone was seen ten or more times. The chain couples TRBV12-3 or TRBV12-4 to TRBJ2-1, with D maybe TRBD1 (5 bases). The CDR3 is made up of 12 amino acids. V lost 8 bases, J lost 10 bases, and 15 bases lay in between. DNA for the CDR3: TGTGCCAGCGCAATGTGGGGCAAGGAGCAGTTCTTC. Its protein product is CASAMWGKEQFF.

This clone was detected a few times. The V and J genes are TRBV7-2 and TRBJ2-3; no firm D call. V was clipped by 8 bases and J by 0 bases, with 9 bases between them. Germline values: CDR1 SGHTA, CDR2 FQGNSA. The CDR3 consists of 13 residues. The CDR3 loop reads CASGLSSTDTQYF. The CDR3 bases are TGTGCCAGCGGGCTGTCAAGCACAGATACGCAGTATTTT.

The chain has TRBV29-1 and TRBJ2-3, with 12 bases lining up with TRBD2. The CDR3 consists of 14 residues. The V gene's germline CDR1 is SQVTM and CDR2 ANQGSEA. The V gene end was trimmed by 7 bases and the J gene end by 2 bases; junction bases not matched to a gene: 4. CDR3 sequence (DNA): TGCAGCGCAGGACTAGCGGGAATCACAGATACGCAGTATTTT. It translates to CSAGLAGITDTQYF.

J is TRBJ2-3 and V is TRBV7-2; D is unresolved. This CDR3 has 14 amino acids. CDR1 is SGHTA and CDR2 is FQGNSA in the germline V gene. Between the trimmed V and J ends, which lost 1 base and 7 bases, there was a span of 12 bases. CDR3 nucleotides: TGTGCCAGCAGCTTAGTTGAGCAAAAAAATACGCAGTATTTT. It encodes CASSLVEQKNTQYF.

The CDR3 loop reads CASSLGRLAGGITGELFF. CDR3 coding DNA: TGTGCCAGCAGCCTTGGTCGACTAGCGGGAGGGATCACCGGGGAGCTGTTTTTT. The rearrangement joins TRBV3-1 (or the pseudogene TRBV3-2) to TRBJ2-2, with 14 bases that match TRBD2. This CDR3 region has 18 residues. The V gene end was trimmed by 4 bases and the J gene end by 4 bases; junction bases not matched to a gene: 8. Germline V gene lookup returns CDR1 LGHDT and CDR2 YNNKEL (reference sequence).

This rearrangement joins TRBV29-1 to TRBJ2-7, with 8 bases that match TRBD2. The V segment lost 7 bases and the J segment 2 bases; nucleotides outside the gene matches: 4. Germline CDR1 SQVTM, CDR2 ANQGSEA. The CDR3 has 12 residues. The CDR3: CSGGLAAYEQYF. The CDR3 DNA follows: TGCAGCGGTGGACTAGCCGCCTACGAGCAGTACTTC.

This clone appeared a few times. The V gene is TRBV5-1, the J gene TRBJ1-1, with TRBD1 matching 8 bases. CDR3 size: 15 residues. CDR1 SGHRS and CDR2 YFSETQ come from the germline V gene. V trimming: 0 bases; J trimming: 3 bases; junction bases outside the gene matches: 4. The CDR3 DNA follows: TGCGCCAGCAGCTTGGCCGAGACAGGGGACACTGAAGCTTTCTTT. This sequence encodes CASSLAETGDTEAFF.

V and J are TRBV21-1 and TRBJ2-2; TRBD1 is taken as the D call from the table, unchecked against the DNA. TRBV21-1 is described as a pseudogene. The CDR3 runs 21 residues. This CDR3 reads CASSKGVQGQGIKLNTGELFF. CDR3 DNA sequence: TGTGCCAGCAGCAAAGGGGTGCAGGGACAGGGAATTAAACTGAACACCGGGGAGCTGTTTTTT.

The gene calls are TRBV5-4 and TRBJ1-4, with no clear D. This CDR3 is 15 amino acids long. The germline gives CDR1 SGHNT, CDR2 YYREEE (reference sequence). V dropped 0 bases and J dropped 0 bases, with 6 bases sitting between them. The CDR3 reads CASSLGGTTNEKLFF. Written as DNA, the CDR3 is TGTGCCAGCAGCTTGGGAGGGACAACTAATGAAAAACTGTTTTTT.